This passage covers 10 T cell receptor beta chains from one sample sequenced in a study of OX40 agonist ivuxolimab in advanced cancers. Assay: immunoSEQ multiplex PCR; the TCRdb copy retains only in-frame clones and omits some. This repertoire shows approximately 76,000 clones, approximately 85% found once; its top ten account for around 5.5%. This specimen consisted of CD4+ or CD8+ T cells sorted from blood, obtained in a trial of the OX40 agonist ivuxolimab. These receptors were obtained from an adult with an advanced solid tumor such as melanoma, head and neck, liver or kidney cancer.

The chain combines TRBV7-8 with TRBJ2-7, with 7 bases lining up with TRBD1. The J segment lost 6 bases and the V segment lost 4 bases, leaving 9 bases of the junction unmatched. CDR1 is SGHVS, CDR2 FQNEAQ, per germline. The CDR3 contains 14 residues. The CDR3 DNA reads as TGTGCCAGCAGCTGGGGGACAGCTCCCTCCGAGCAGTACTTC. Translating gives CASSWGTAPSEQYF.

This clone was seen more than once but under ten times. This CDR3 is also generated by other DNA sequences in the sample. The chain is built from TRBV2 and TRBJ2-7, with TRBD1 matching over 8 bases. From germline, CDR1 is SNHLY and CDR2 FYNNEI. Trimming removed 1 base from V and 5 bases from J; junction bases left unmatched: 1. The CDR3 contains 13 residues. Here the CDR3 DNA reads TGTGCCAGCAGTGAAGACAGGGGGAACGAGCAGTACTTC. Translation gives CASSEDRGNEQYF.

The J gene is TRBJ2-3, the V gene TRBV21-1; the tabulated D call, TRBD1, remains unverified against the DNA. TRBV21-1 is marked as a pseudogene. This CDR3 contains 19 residues. In nucleotides, the CDR3 is TGTGCCAGCAGCCCTTGGGACAGGGGGAGCCCTATGGGCACAGATACGCAGTATTTT. Its protein product is CASSPWDRGSPMGTDTQYF.

This chain links TRBV2 with TRBJ2-1, with 11 positions matching TRBD1. CDR1 SNHLY and CDR2 FYNNEI come from the germline V gene. Unmatched junction bases numbered 13, after V lost 9 bases and J lost 6 bases. CDR3 length: 16 amino acids. CDR3 in DNA: TGTGCCAGTGTAAAAATTGAGGACAGGGGGCTCAATGAGCAGTTCTTC. Its protein is CASVKIEDRGLNEQFF.

This sequence joins TRBV6-5 and TRBJ2-7; no definite D call. V lost 4 bases to trimming and J lost 2 bases, with 3 bases between them. This CDR3 region has 11 residues. Germline-derived CDR1 and CDR2 are MNHEY and SVGAGI. The CDR3 coding sequence is TGTGCCAGCAGTTTCGCCTACGAGCAGTACTTC. This gives the protein CASSFAYEQYF.

The genes are TRBV23-1 and TRBJ2-7, with 7 nucleotides matching TRBD2. TRBV23-1 qualifies as an ORF whose function is uncertain. V shed 5 bases, J shed 0 bases, and the junction held 13 bases outside the gene matches. This CDR3 spans 17 amino acids. The CDR3 is CASSGLLGGKSSYEQYF. The CDR3 nucleotides read TGCGCCAGCAGTGGTCTGTTGGGGGGGAAGAGCTCCTACGAGCAGTACTTC.

V and J are TRBV4-2 and TRBJ2-4; D ambiguous. The CDR3 loop spans 11 amino acids. V was trimmed by 3 bases and J by 11 bases, leaving 8 bases between them. Looked up from germline, CDR1 is LGHNA and CDR2 is YNFKEQ. This CDR3 is CASSHMSLQYF. The CDR3 DNA follows: TGTGCCAGCAGCCATATGAGTCTTCAGTACTTC.

Only one count was recorded for this clone. The chain has TRBV15 and TRBJ2-2; D remains unclear. From germline, CDR1 is LNHNV and CDR2 YYDKDF (reference sequence). The CDR3 runs to 14 residues. Trimming cost V 0 bases and J 6 bases, with 8 bases left between them. In nucleotides, the CDR3 is TGTGCCACCAGCAGAGATAGCCCGTCCGGGGAGCTGTTTTTT. As protein: CATSRDSPSGELFF.

The chain couples TRBV6-6 to TRBJ2-2, with D unresolved. The CDR3 sequence is 14 residues long. Trimming took 2 bases from V and 6 from J, leaving 10 bases between them. CDR1 MNHNY and CDR2 SVGAGI come from the germline V gene (reference sequence). Here the CDR3 DNA reads TGTGCCAGCAGTTACGCCGTACCACCCGGGGAGCTGTTTTTT. Protein product: CASSYAVPPGELFF.

The chain recombines TRBV7-8 with TRBJ2-5, with D perhaps given as TRBD1 or TRBD2 (5 bases each). CDR3 length: 15 amino acids. Looked up from germline, CDR1 is SGHVS and CDR2 is FQNEAQ. Trimming took 3 bases from V and 1 from J, leaving 12 bases between them. The CDR3 DNA sequence: TGTGCCAGCAGCTTTTCGGGGCATCTCCAAGAGACCCAGTACTTC. Its translation is CASSFSGHLQETQYF.